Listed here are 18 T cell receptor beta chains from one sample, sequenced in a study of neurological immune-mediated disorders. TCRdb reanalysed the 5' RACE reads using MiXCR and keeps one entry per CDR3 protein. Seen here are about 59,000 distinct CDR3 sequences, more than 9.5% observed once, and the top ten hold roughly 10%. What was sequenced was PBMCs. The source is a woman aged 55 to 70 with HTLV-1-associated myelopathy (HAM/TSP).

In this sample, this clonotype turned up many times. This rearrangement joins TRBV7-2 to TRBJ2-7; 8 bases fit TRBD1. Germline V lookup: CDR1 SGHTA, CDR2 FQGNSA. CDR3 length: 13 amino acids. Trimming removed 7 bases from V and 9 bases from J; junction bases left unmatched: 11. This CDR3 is CASTLTGQGAQYF. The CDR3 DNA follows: TGTGCCAGCACCCTTACAGGCCAGGGGGCGCAGTACTTC.

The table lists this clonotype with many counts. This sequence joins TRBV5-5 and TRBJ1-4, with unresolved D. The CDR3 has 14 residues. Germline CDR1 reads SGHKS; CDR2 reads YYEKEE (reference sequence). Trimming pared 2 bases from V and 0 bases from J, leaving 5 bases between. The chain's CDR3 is CASSLPATNEKLFF. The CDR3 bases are TGTGCCAGCAGCTTACCAGCAACTAATGAAAAACTGTTTTTT.

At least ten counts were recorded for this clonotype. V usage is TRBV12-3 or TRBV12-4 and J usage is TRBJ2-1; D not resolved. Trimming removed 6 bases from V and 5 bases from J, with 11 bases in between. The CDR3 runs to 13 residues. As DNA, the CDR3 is TGTGCCAGCAGCGGCAGAGCAGACAATGAGCAGTTCTTC. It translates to CASSGRADNEQFF.

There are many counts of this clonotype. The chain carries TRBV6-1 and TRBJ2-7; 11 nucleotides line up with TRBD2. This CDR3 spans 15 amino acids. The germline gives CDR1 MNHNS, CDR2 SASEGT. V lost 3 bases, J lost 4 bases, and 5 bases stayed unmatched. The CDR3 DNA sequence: TGTGCCAGCAGTGAGAGGCTAGCGGGAGGTTACGAGCAGTACTTC. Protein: CASSERLAGGYEQYF.

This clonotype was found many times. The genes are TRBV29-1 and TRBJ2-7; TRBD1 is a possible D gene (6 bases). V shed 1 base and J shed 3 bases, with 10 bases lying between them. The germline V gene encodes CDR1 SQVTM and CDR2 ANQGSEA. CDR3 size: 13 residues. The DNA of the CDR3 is TGCAGCGTTGAAGGGGCAGGGGTCTACGAGCAGTACTTC. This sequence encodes CSVEGAGVYEQYF.

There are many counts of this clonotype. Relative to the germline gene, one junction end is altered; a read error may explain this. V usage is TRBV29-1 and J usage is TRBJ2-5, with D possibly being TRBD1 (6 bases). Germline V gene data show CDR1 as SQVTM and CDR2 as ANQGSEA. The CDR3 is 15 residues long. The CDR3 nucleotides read TGCAGCGTTGAAAAGGAGCCTGGGGGACAAGGGACCCAGTACTTC. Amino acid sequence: CSVEKEPGGQGTQYF.

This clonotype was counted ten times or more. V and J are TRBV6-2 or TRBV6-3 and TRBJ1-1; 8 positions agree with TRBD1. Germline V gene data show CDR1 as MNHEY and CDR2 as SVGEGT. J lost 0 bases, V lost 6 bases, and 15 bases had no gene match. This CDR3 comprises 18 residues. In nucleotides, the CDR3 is TGTGCCAGCAGATTCCAGGCGGGACAGGATTTTTTGAACACTGAAGCTTTCTTT. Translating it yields CASRFQAGQDFLNTEAFF.

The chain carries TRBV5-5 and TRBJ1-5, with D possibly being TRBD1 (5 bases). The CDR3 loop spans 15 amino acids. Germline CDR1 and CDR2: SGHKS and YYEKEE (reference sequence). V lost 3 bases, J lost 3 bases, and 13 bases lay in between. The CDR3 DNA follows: TGTGCCAGCAGCTCAACCGGGACCTTCAATCAGCCCCAGCATTTT. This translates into CASSSTGTFNQPQHF. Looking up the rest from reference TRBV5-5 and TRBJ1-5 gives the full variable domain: DAGVTQSPTHLIKTRGQQVTLRCSPISGHKSVSWYQQVLGQGPQFIFQYYEKEERGRGNFPDRFSARQFPNYSSELNVNALLLGDSALYLCASSSTGTFNQPQHFGDGTRLSIL.

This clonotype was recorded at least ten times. The CDR3 DNA is TGCAGTGCTAGAGATCGGATAGGGGGGCATGAGCAGTTCTTC. Its translation: CSARDRIGGHEQFF. This chain joins TRBV20-1 and TRBJ2-1; tentatively, D is TRBD1 or TRBD2 (6 bases each). Trimming took 0 bases from V and 8 from J, leaving 14 bases between them. Germline-derived CDR1 and CDR2 are DFQATT and SNEGSKA (reference sequence). The CDR3 runs 14 residues.

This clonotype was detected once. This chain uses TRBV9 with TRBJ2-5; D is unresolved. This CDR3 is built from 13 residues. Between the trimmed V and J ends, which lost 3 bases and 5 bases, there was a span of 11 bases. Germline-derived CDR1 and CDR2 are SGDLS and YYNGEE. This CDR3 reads CASSASTSETQYF. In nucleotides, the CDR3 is TGTGCCAGCAGCGCATCTACCTCCGAGACCCAGTACTTC.

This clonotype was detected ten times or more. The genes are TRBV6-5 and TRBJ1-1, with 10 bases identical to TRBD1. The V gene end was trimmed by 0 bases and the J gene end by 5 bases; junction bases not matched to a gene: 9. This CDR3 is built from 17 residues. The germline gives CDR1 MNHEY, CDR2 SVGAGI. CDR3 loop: CASSYSTGQGWRTEAFF. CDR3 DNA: TGTGCCAGCAGTTACTCGACGGGACAGGGGTGGAGGACTGAAGCTTTCTTT.

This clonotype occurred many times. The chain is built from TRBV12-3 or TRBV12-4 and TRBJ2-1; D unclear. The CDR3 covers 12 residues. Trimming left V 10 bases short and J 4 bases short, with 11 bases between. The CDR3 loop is CAISGRYNEQFF. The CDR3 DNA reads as TGTGCCATTTCGGGCCGGTACAATGAGCAGTTCTTC.

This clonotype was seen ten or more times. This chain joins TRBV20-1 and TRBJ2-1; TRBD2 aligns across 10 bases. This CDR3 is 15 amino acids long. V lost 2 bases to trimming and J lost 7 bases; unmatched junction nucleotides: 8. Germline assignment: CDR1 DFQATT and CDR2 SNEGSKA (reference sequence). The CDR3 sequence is CSARISGTSVNEQFF. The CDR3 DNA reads TGCAGTGCTAGAATATCGGGGACTAGCGTAAATGAGCAGTTCTTC.

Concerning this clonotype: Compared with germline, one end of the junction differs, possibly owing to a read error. In DNA, the CDR3 is TGTGTCACCAGCAGGGTTAGCGGGAGTAGTTTTGGGGAGCTGTTTTTT. Its translation is CVTSRVSGSSFGELFF. The V gene is TRBV15, the J gene TRBJ2-2; 9 nucleotides agree with TRBD2. CDR1 and CDR2 from the germline V gene are LNHNV and YYDKDF (reference sequence). The CDR3 is 16 amino acids.

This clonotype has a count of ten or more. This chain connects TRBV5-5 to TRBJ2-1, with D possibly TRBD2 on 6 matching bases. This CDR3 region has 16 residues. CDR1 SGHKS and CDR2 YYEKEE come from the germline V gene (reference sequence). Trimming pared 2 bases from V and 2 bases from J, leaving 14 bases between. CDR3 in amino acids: CASSFSMGGTYNEQFF. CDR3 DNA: TGTGCCAGCAGCTTTAGTATGGGGGGAACCTACAATGAGCAGTTCTTC.

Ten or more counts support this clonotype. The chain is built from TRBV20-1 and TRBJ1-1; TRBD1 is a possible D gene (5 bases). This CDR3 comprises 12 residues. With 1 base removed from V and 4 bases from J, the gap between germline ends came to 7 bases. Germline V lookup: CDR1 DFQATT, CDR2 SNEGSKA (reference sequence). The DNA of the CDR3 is TGCAGTGCTAGAGGAAGGGGCACTGAAGCTTTCTTT. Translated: CSARGRGTEAFF.

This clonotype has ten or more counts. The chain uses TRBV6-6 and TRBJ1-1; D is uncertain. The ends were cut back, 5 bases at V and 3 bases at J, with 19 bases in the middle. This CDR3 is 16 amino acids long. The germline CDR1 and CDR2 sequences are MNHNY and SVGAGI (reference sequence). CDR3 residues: CASSGPTARNYTEAFF. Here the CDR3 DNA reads TGTGCCAGCAGTGGCCCGACGGCAAGAAACTACACTGAAGCTTTCTTT.

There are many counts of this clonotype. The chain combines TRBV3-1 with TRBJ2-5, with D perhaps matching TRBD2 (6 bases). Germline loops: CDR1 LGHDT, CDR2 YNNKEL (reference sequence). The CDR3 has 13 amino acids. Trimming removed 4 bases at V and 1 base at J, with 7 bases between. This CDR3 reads CASSRDSQETQYF. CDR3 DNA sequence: TGTGCCAGCAGCCGGGACTCCCAAGAGACCCAGTACTTC.